One sample yielded the 7 T cell receptor beta chains listed below, sequenced in a study of T cell responses to AZD1222 COVID-19 vaccine. TCRdb's table, derived via immunoSEQ multiplex PCR, lists solely in-frame clones and lacks some. The table shows about 66,000 clones, with around 90% occurring only once. Sequencing was performed on peripheral blood, taken 28 days after the second dose of the MenACWY control vaccine. The receptors originated from an adult who received the MenACWY meningococcal vaccine as a control.

V and J are TRBV9 and TRBJ1-2; 11 bases line up with TRBD1. Losses at the gene ends were 4 bases for V and 7 bases for J; bases not matched to a gene: 9. This CDR3 is 15 amino acids long. Germline CDR1 reads SGDLS; CDR2 reads YYNGEE. CDR3 nucleotides: TGTGCCAGCAGCCCTCGGGACAGGGGGACAGGTGGCTACACCTTC. Encoded protein: CASSPRDRGTGGYTF. The variable domain in full, with the rest retrieved from reference TRBV9 and TRBJ1-2, is DSGVTQTPKHLITATGQRVTLRCSPRSGDLSVYWYQQSLDQGLQFLIQYYNGEERAKGNILERFSAQQFPDLHSELNLSSLELGDSALYFCASSPRDRGTGGYTFGSGTRLTVV.

The chain joins TRBV5-5 to TRBJ1-2; D is perhaps TRBD1 (6 bases). The V end was cut by 2 bases, the J end by 2 bases, with 13 bases between. The CDR3 spans 15 residues. The V gene's germline CDR1 is SGHKS and CDR2 YYEKEE (reference sequence). Written as DNA, the CDR3 is TGTGCCAGCAGCTTACAGGGATCAATAAACTATGGCTACACCTTC. Translated: CASSLQGSINYGYTF.

The chain employs TRBV7-9 and TRBJ2-6; D gene unclear. V was trimmed by 4 bases and J by 2 bases, leaving 6 bases between them. Germline loops: CDR1 SEHNR, CDR2 FQNEAQ (reference sequence). The CDR3 loop spans 14 amino acids. As DNA, the CDR3 is TGTGCCAGCAGCTCGGACGCTGGGGCCAACGTCCTGACTTTC. Its translation is CASSSDAGANVLTF.

The chain employs TRBV9 and TRBJ1-3, with D possibly matching TRBD1 (5 bases). The germline V gene has CDR1 SGDLS and CDR2 YYNGEE. Trimming shortened V by 0 bases and J by 0 bases, and 10 bases separated the two germline ends. CDR3 length equals 16 residues. The CDR3 DNA sequence: TGTGCCAGCAGCGTAGCCCAGGGATTCTCTGGAAACACCATATATTTT. Amino acids: CASSVAQGFSGNTIYF.

In regard to this clone: Distinct nucleotide sequences in the sample also encode this CDR3. The chain has TRBV11-2 and TRBJ2-5; no clear D gene. The germline CDR1 and CDR2 sequences are SGHAT and FQNNGV. This CDR3 region has 13 residues. Deletions cut 1 base from V and 1 base from J, with 4 bases between. The CDR3 reads CASSLGVQETQYF. CDR3 DNA sequence: TGTGCCAGCAGCTTAGGGGTCCAAGAGACCCAGTACTTC.

The chain recombines TRBV11-3 with TRBJ2-3; tentative D call: TRBD2 (6 bases). The CDR3 runs to 14 residues. Germline V lookup: CDR1 SGHNT, CDR2 YENEEA. The V and J ends lost 6 bases and 5 bases respectively, with 15 bases between them. As DNA, the CDR3 is TGTGCCAGCAGTGTTGTGGGAGGAGAAGATACGCAGTATTTT. It translates to CASSVVGGEDTQYF. Full variable domain (missing parts from reference TRBV11-3 and TRBJ2-3): EAGVVQSPRYKIIEKKQPVAFWCNPISGHNTLYWYLQNLGQGPELLIRYENEEAVDDSQLPKDRFSAERLKGVDSTLKIQPAELGDSAVYLCASSVVGGEDTQYFGPGTRLTVL.

The chain joins TRBV5-1 to TRBJ2-7; possibly TRBD2 for D (5 bases). CDR3 length equals 14 residues. The V end lost 0 bases, the J end lost 2 bases, and 9 bases lay between the germline ends. The germline CDR1 and CDR2 sequences are SGHRS and YFSETQ. CDR3 loop: CASSLERSTYEQYF. CDR3 nucleotide sequence: TGCGCCAGCAGCTTGGAGCGGTCAACCTACGAGCAGTACTTC.